Listed below are T cell receptor beta chains from one sample, sequenced in a study of T cell responses to AZD1222 COVID-19 vaccine. Repertoires were generated with immunoSEQ multiplex PCR, while TCRdb's copy carries only in-frame clones and drops some. The sample includes 20,000 to 25,000 clones, around 82% seen only once; the top ten take approximately 46%. Sequenced here: peripheral blood, sampled on day 0 of AZD1222 vaccination. These receptor sequences come from an adult in good health. Each CDR3 is given with its conserved first and last residue. A D gene is named only where the DNA matches it firmly. Size is omitted from some rows. Given values are once, few, many or a class for expanded clones.

CDR3aa: CASSQPSGNTGELFF
CDR3nt: TGTGCCAGCAGCCAGCCTAGCGGGAACACCGGGGAGCTGTTTTTT
d_gene: TRBD2
j_gene: TRBJ2-2
abundance: -
v_gene: TRBV6-2/TRBV6-3

CDR3aa: CATNPPTTGRYSNQPQHF
CDR3nt: TGTGCCACCAACCCCCCAACTACAGGAAGATATAGCAATCAGCCCCAGCATTTT
d_gene: -
j_gene: TRBJ1-5
abundance: -
v_gene: TRBV25-1

CDR3aa: CASSLSGNTIYF
CDR3nt: TGTGCCAGCAGCCTCTCTGGAAACACCATATATTTT
d_gene: -
j_gene: TRBJ1-3
abundance: -
v_gene: TRBV3-1/TRBV3-2

CDR3aa: CAGGAGAGELFF
CDR3nt: TGTGCCGGAGGGGCGGGAGCCGGGGAGCTGTTTTTT
d_gene: TRBD2
j_gene: TRBJ2-2
abundance: few
v_gene: TRBV12-3/TRBV12-4

CDR3aa: CASSPTPNQPQHF
CDR3nt: TGTGCCAGTAGTCCCACCCCAAATCAGCCCCAGCATTTT
d_gene: -
j_gene: TRBJ1-5
abundance: -
v_gene: TRBV19

CDR3aa: CAWSGTSGGAGELFF
CDR3nt: TGTGCCTGGAGTGGGACTAGCGGGGGGGCCGGGGAGCTGTTTTTT
d_gene: TRBD2
j_gene: TRBJ2-2
abundance: -
v_gene: TRBV30

CDR3aa: CASSLAGETADTQYF
CDR3nt: TGTGCCAGCAGCCTTGCGGGAGAGACTGCAGATACGCAGTATTTT
d_gene: TRBD2
j_gene: TRBJ2-3
abundance: -
v_gene: TRBV3-1/TRBV3-2

CDR3aa: CASSPGGTGTSGRALYNEQFF
CDR3nt: TGCGCCAGCAGCCCTGGAGGGACAGGGACTAGCGGGAGGGCCCTTTACAATGAGCAGTTCTTC
d_gene: TRBD2
j_gene: TRBJ2-1
abundance: -
v_gene: TRBV4-1

CDR3aa: CASSLEPGGQGLNIQYF
CDR3nt: TGCGCCAGCAGCTTGGAACCTGGGGGACAGGGGCTGAACATTCAGTACTTC
d_gene: TRBD1
j_gene: TRBJ2-4
abundance: few
v_gene: TRBV5-1

CDR3aa: CASSPNTGLGETQYF
CDR3nt: TGCGCCAGCAGCCCGAACACAGGGTTGGGGGAGACCCAGTACTTC
d_gene: -
j_gene: TRBJ2-5
abundance: -
v_gene: TRBV5-1

CDR3aa: CSVDPSGARGYGYTF
CDR3nt: TGCAGCGTTGACCCCTCCGGGGCGCGGGGCTATGGCTACACCTTC
d_gene: -
j_gene: TRBJ1-2
abundance: -
v_gene: TRBV29-1

CDR3aa: CASSYRSSDEQFF
CDR3nt: TGTGCCAGCAGTTACAGATCGAGCGATGAGCAGTTCTTC
d_gene: -
j_gene: TRBJ2-1
abundance: few
v_gene: TRBV6-5

CDR3aa: CASSLIAATTNEKLFF
CDR3nt: TGTGCCAGCAGTTTAATTGCAGCCACAACTAATGAAAAACTGTTTTTT
d_gene: -
j_gene: TRBJ1-4
abundance: -
v_gene: TRBV28

CDR3aa: CASSLGGEGAYEQYF
CDR3nt: TGTGCCAGTAGCCTAGGCGGGGAGGGGGCCTACGAGCAGTACTTC
d_gene: -
j_gene: TRBJ2-7
abundance: -
v_gene: TRBV19

CDR3aa: CASSLGRYGYTF
CDR3nt: TGTGCCAGCAGTTTAGGCAGATATGGCTACACCTTC
d_gene: -
j_gene: TRBJ1-2
abundance: -
v_gene: TRBV12-3/TRBV12-4

CDR3aa: CASSPGGMNLGGEQYF
CDR3nt: TGCGCCAGCTCACCAGGAGGGATGAACCTCGGAGGCGAGCAGTACTTC
d_gene: -
j_gene: TRBJ2-7
abundance: -
v_gene: TRBV5-1

CDR3aa: CASSLGRGTEAFF
CDR3nt: TGTGCCAGCAGCTTAGGCAGGGGGACTGAAGCTTTCTTT
d_gene: TRBD1
j_gene: TRBJ1-1
abundance: few
v_gene: TRBV11-2